This paragraph reports one T cell receptor beta chain. The data stem from a study of T cell changes during pregnancy in multiple sclerosis. This CDR3 comprises 13 residues. Trimming removed 2 bases from V and 5 bases from J; junction bases left unmatched: 1. CDR1 and CDR2 from the germline V gene are MNHNS and SASEGT. Measured with immunoSEQ multiplex PCR; TCRdb has only the in-frame clones, and not every one. The sample consists of 90,000 to 130,000 clones, 80% to 95% of them appearing once. Sequencing was performed on peripheral blood, taken in the third trimester of pregnancy. The TCR comes from a female donor with multiple sclerosis, enrolled in a pregnancy study. The chain uses TRBV6-1 and TRBJ1-1, with 8 bases matching TRBD1. The CDR3 coding sequence is TGTGCCAGCAGTGAAAGACAGGGGACTGAAGCTTTCTTT. Translating it yields CASSERQGTEAFF.